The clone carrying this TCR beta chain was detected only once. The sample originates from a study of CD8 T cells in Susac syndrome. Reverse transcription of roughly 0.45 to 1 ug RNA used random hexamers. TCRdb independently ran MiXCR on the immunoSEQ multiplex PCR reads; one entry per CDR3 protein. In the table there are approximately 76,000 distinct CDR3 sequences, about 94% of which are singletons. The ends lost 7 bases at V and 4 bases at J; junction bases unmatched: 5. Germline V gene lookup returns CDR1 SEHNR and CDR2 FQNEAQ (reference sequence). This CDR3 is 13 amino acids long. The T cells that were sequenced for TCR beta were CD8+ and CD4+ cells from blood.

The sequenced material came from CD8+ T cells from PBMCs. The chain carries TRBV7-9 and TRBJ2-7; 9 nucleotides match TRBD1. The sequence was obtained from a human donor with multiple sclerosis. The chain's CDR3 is CASTQGATYEQYF. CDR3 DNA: TGTGCCAGCACACAGGGGGCTACGTACGAGCAGTACTTC.